Included here is one T cell receptor (beta chain) sequence, with context. Its specificity is unknown. The data were taken from a study of identifying expanded T cells in peripheral blood. No infections or other immune events were documented during collection. This CDR3 is built from 13 residues. V was clipped by 7 bases and J by 6 bases; unmatched bases: 9. The V gene's germline CDR1 is SGHTA and CDR2 FQGNSA. Profiling relied on immunoSEQ multiplex PCR, and the TCRdb table lists in-frame clones only, not all of them. The sample carries about 91,000 clones, almost 90% recorded once. Overall study findings and caveats: Roughly two-week clone count variance significantly increased as total template count grew. Differentially abundant clones: 0.95 to 1.5 between replicates, approximately 16 at 2 to 3 weeks, less than 25 at four.

This chain joins TRBV7-2 and TRBJ2-7, with 7 bases identical to TRBD2. The clonotype was recovered from a person between 18 and 75 years old in good health. Sequences were obtained from blood. The CDR3 DNA sequence: TGTGCCAGCACCAGTTTCCCGGGGGGCGAGCAGTACTTC. Its translation: CASTSFPGGEQYF. Full variable domain (remainder filled in from reference TRBV7-2 and TRBJ2-7): GAGVSQSPSNKVTEKGKDVELRCDPISGHTALYWYRQSLGQGLEFLIYFQGNSAPDKSGLPSDRFSAERTGGSVSTLTIQRTQQEDSAVYLCASTSFPGGEQYFGPGTRLTVT.